Presented here are 28 T cell receptor beta chains from one specimen sequenced in a study of cytomegalovirus exposure and HLA in healthy donors. This PCR relied on a set of 60 Vbeta primers and 13 Jbeta primers. Using immunoSEQ multiplex PCR, the repertoire was profiled, and TCRdb retains in-frame clones only, with some absent. The sample comprises roughly 150,000 clones, 80% to 85% of which are singletons, and 1.2% rests with the top ten. Material for sequencing was PBMCs. Receptors originate from a female donor in good health and CMV-seronegative.

The rearrangement joins TRBV6-5 to TRBJ1-4; D is unclear. The CDR3 spans 15 residues. The germline gives CDR1 MNHEY, CDR2 SVGAGI. Trimming pared 0 bases from V and 0 bases from J, leaving 5 bases between. The DNA of the CDR3 is TGTGCCAGCAGTTACTCGGCCTCAACTAATGAAAAACTGTTTTTT. The encoded protein is CASSYSASTNEKLFF.

This rearrangement joins TRBV4-1 to TRBJ2-7; 13 nucleotides agree with TRBD2. The CDR3 sequence is 16 residues long. With 1 base clipped from V and 1 base from J, the junction kept 1 base outside the gene matches. Germline V gene data show CDR1 as MGHRA and CDR2 as YSYEKL. The CDR3 sequence is CASSQGLAGGSYEQYF. CDR3 DNA: TGCGCCAGCAGCCAAGGACTAGCGGGAGGATCCTACGAGCAGTACTTC.

The rearrangement links TRBV7-9 to TRBJ1-2, with 10 nucleotides matching TRBD1. Germline V CDR1 and CDR2: SEHNR, FQNEAQ (reference sequence). CDR3 length: 14 amino acids. The junction had 6 bases not matched to a gene; V was cut back by 3 bases and J by 8 bases. Here the CDR3 DNA reads TGTGCCAGCAGCTTTGCCGGGACAGGGGAAGGCTACACCTTC. This encodes CASSFAGTGEGYTF. Full variable domain (remainder filled in from reference TRBV7-9 and TRBJ1-2): DTGVSQNPRHKITKRGQNVTFRCDPISEHNRLYWYRQTLGQGPEFLTYFQNEAQLEKSRLLSDRFSAERPKGSFSTLEIQRTEQGDSAMYLCASSFAGTGEGYTFGSGTRLTVV.

This chain links TRBV29-1 with TRBJ2-1; 13 positions agree with TRBD2. Unmatched junction bases numbered 10, after V lost 6 bases and J lost 5 bases. Germline V lookup: CDR1 SQVTM, CDR2 ANQGSEA. This CDR3 contains 16 residues. CDR3 in amino acids: CSVRTSGRIANNEQFF. CDR3 DNA: TGCAGCGTAAGGACTAGCGGGAGAATCGCTAACAATGAGCAGTTCTTC.

This chain uses TRBV18 with TRBJ2-3; perhaps TRBD2 as D (6 bases). The V gene lost 2 bases and the J gene lost 0 bases, with 6 bases spanning the gap. Germline loops: CDR1 KGHSH, CDR2 LQKENI. This CDR3 has 14 residues. CDR3 nucleotides: TGTGCCAGCTCACCAGGGACTAGCACAGATACGCAGTATTTT. It translates to CASSPGTSTDTQYF.

This clone was observed a single time. The chain carries TRBV4-1 and TRBJ1-1, with D maybe TRBD1 (5 bases). The V and J ends lost 1 base and 4 bases respectively, with 10 bases between them. CDR1 is MGHRA and CDR2 is YSYEKL in the germline V gene. The CDR3 extends over 14 amino acids. CDR3 nucleotide sequence: TGCGCCAGCAGCCAAGGACAGACGACCACTGAAGCTTTCTTT. Amino acids: CASSQGQTTTEAFF.

The V gene is TRBV19, the J gene TRBJ1-5; 7 nucleotides match TRBD1. Germline V gene lookup returns CDR1 LNHDA and CDR2 SQIVND (reference sequence). Unmatched junction bases numbered 9, after V lost 5 bases and J lost 2 bases. The CDR3 sequence is 16 residues long. This CDR3 reads CASSPSLDRGNQPQHF. The DNA for the CDR3 is TGTGCCAGTAGTCCCTCTCTTGACAGGGGCAATCAGCCCCAGCATTTT.

V is TRBV5-4 and J is TRBJ2-2; 8 positions agree with TRBD2. This CDR3 region has 15 residues. J lost 7 bases, V lost 0 bases, and 5 bases had no gene match. Germline-derived CDR1 and CDR2 are SGHNT and YYREEE (reference sequence). CDR3 sequence reads: CASSLEPSGFGELFF. CDR3 nucleotides: TGTGCCAGCAGCTTGGAACCTAGCGGGTTCGGGGAGCTGTTTTTT.

V is TRBV2 and J is TRBJ2-7; the D is unclear. CDR1 SNHLY and CDR2 FYNNEI come from the germline V gene. Trimming shortened V by 4 bases and J by 3 bases, and 7 bases separated the two germline ends. The CDR3 runs to 12 residues. CDR3 in DNA: TGTGCCAGCAGTGGATCGGGCTACGAGCAGTACTTC. Encoded protein: CASSGSGYEQYF.

The V call is TRBV29-1, the J call TRBJ2-2; 10 nucleotides align to TRBD1. Unmatched junction bases numbered 6, after V lost 3 bases and J lost 5 bases. The length of the CDR3 is 15 residues. Germline CDR1 and CDR2: SQVTM and ANQGSEA. The CDR3 DNA is TGCAGCGTTGATGACGGGACAGGGGAGACCGGGGAGCTGTTTTTT. This sequence encodes CSVDDGTGETGELFF.

This rearrangement joins TRBV28 to TRBJ1-1; 9 bases line up with TRBD1. The J segment lost 5 bases and the V segment lost 2 bases, leaving 6 bases of the junction unmatched. The CDR3 consists of 15 residues. CDR1 MDHEN and CDR2 SYDVKM come from the germline V gene. CDR3 region: CASSLGGQGSTEAFF. The CDR3 DNA reads TGTGCCAGCAGTTTAGGGGGACAGGGTTCGACTGAAGCTTTCTTT.

The gene calls are TRBV4-2 and TRBJ2-1; 7 bases line up with TRBD1. Germline-derived CDR1 and CDR2 are LGHNA and YNFKEQ. The CDR3 length is 14 residues. V lost 0 bases to trimming and J lost 6 bases; unmatched junction nucleotides: 2. CDR3 nucleotides: TGTGCCAGCAGCCAAGAGACAGGGTCCAATGAGCAGTTCTTC. This gives the protein CASSQETGSNEQFF.

The rearrangement uses TRBV9 and TRBJ2-3; D unresolved. This CDR3 has 13 amino acids. Trimming stripped 0 bases from V and 2 bases from J, with 4 bases between. The germline gives CDR1 SGDLS, CDR2 YYNGEE. DNA for the CDR3: TGTGCCAGCAGCGTAGTAGACACAGATACGCAGTATTTT. Protein sequence: CASSVVDTDTQYF.

V and J are TRBV5-1 and TRBJ1-4, with TRBD1 matching 10 bases. The CDR3 has 15 residues. The trim removed 4 bases at V and 6 bases at J, leaving 6 bases unmatched. The V gene's germline CDR1 is SGHRS and CDR2 YFSETQ. CDR3 protein: CASSDGDRGHEKLFF. The DNA of the CDR3 is TGCGCCAGCAGCGACGGGGACAGGGGCCATGAAAAACTGTTTTTT.

The chain uses TRBV5-1 and TRBJ2-7; D ambiguous. The germline V gene encodes CDR1 SGHRS and CDR2 YFSETQ. The CDR3 totals 12 residues. Trimming removed 3 bases from V and 3 bases from J, with 7 bases in between. CDR3 protein: CASSSDFYEQYF. The CDR3 DNA reads TGCGCCAGCAGCTCAGACTTCTACGAGCAGTACTTC.

The chain couples TRBV11-2 to TRBJ2-1, with D perhaps TRBD2 (5 bases). The CDR3 loop spans 16 amino acids. The V and J ends lost 5 bases and 2 bases respectively, with 16 bases between them. CDR1 SGHAT and CDR2 FQNNGV come from the germline V gene. CDR3: CASSKGRERAYNEQFF. The CDR3 DNA reads as TGTGCCAGCAGCAAGGGAAGGGAGAGGGCCTACAATGAGCAGTTCTTC.

This chain connects TRBV6-5 to TRBJ1-3; weak D call: TRBD1 (5 bases). CDR3 length: 15 residues. Germline CDR1 is MNHEY and CDR2 is SVGAGI. The germline V and J ends were trimmed by 0 bases and 0 bases, with 6 bases remaining between them. This chain's CDR3 is CASSYSGDSGNTIYF. CDR3 coding DNA: TGTGCCAGCAGTTACTCAGGGGACTCTGGAAACACCATATATTTT.

The chain couples TRBV5-6 to TRBJ2-1, with 8 bases that match TRBD2. The V gene's germline CDR1 is SGHDT and CDR2 YYEEEE. This CDR3 is 15 amino acids long. The junction had 5 bases not matched to a gene; V was cut back by 5 bases and J by 1 base. CDR3 nucleotides: TGTGCCAGCAGTCCAACTAGCGGTTCCTACAATGAGCAGTTCTTC. It encodes CASSPTSGSYNEQFF.

This clone was seen once. No conserved phenylalanine or tryptophan is present at the end of the CDR3, so a read error is the likely explanation. The chain carries TRBV2 and TRBJ1-5; TRBD1 agrees at 8 bases. The ends lost 9 bases at V and 3 bases at J; junction bases unmatched: 7. The germline V gene has CDR1 SNHLY and CDR2 FYNNEI. The CDR3 covers 14 residues. The CDR3 loop is CASTDRGINQPQHV. For the CDR3, the DNA is TGTGCCAGTACCGACAGGGGAATCAATCAGCCCCAGCATGTT.

The CDR3 sequence: CASRYDYWTGDNEQFF. DNA for the CDR3: TGTGCCAGCAGATACGATTACTGGACAGGCGACAATGAGCAGTTCTTC. V is TRBV6-5 and J is TRBJ2-1; 7 bases agree with TRBD1. CDR3 length equals 16 residues. CDR1 MNHEY and CDR2 SVGAGI come from the germline V gene. V shed 6 bases and J 5 bases; nucleotides not matched to a gene: 13.

The chain recombines TRBV18 with TRBJ1-5; the match to TRBD1 covers 9 bases. After removal of 5 bases from V and 4 bases from J, the junction contained 6 bases not matched to a gene. Germline-derived CDR1 and CDR2 are KGHSH and LQKENI. The CDR3 contains 15 residues. The CDR3 region has the DNA TGTGCCAGCTCAGCAGGACAGGGGAGGAATCAGCCCCAGCATTTT. Residues: CASSAGQGRNQPQHF.

The V call is TRBV13, the J call TRBJ2-7, with 9 bases aligning to TRBD2. The germline V gene encodes CDR1 PRHDT and CDR2 FYEKMQ (reference sequence). CDR3 length equals 15 residues. Trimming removed 8 bases from V and 1 base from J; junction bases left unmatched: 9. This chain's CDR3 is CASGGASGKSYEQYF. CDR3 DNA: TGTGCCAGCGGGGGCGCTAGCGGGAAGTCCTACGAGCAGTACTTC.

The CDR3 DNA follows: TGTGCCAGCAGCTTGGGACAGTCCCCTCTCCCATCCTACGAGCAGTACTTC. Amino acid sequence: CASSLGQSPLPSYEQYF. This chain links TRBV5-8 with TRBJ2-7; D perhaps matches TRBD1 (5 bases). CDR3 length: 17 residues. V lost 0 bases, J lost 1 base, and 17 bases lay in between. CDR1 is SGHTS and CDR2 is YDEGEE in the germline V gene.

CDR3 residues: CASRSQTTNEKLFF. The CDR3 DNA reads TGCGCCAGCAGGTCACAGACAACTAATGAAAAACTGTTTTTT. This chain connects TRBV5-1 to TRBJ1-4; D gene ambiguous. The CDR3 consists of 14 residues. Trimming left V 5 bases short and J 0 bases short, with 8 bases between. Germline lookup yields CDR1 SGHRS and CDR2 YFSETQ.

The gene calls are TRBV6-1 and TRBJ1-2; 7 bases align to TRBD1. The CDR3 is made up of 14 amino acids. With 4 bases clipped from V and 4 bases from J, the junction kept 6 bases outside the gene matches. Germline V gene lookup returns CDR1 MNHNS and CDR2 SASEGT. CDR3 protein: CASSGKGGAYGYTF. In DNA, the CDR3 is TGTGCCAGCAGTGGTAAAGGGGGCGCCTATGGCTACACCTTC.

The gene calls are TRBV6-5 and TRBJ1-4, with 10 bases fitting TRBD1. The trim removed 0 bases at V and 7 bases at J, leaving 5 bases unmatched. CDR3 length equals 16 residues. The germline V gene encodes CDR1 MNHEY and CDR2 SVGAGI. This CDR3 reads CASSYSRTGGGEKLFF. The CDR3 coding sequence is TGTGCCAGCAGTTACTCTCGGACAGGGGGGGGTGAAAAACTGTTTTTT.

This clone was seen only a few times. The V and J genes are TRBV6-1 and TRBJ2-3, with TRBD2 matching over 10 bases. The CDR3 runs 13 residues. Per the germline V gene, CDR1 is MNHNS and CDR2 is SASEGT. The trim removed 9 bases at V and 3 bases at J, leaving 3 bases unmatched. CDR3 DNA sequence: TGTGCCAGTGAGACTAGCGGGACAGATACGCAGTATTTT. Translated: CASETSGTDTQYF.

This chain connects TRBV21-1 to TRBJ1-5; the D segment call TRBD1 is taken from the table without a DNA check. TRBV21-1 is a recognized pseudogene. The CDR3 extends over 16 amino acids. The CDR3 nucleotides are TGTGCCAGCAGTTTAAGGGGGTTACCCAGCAATCAGCCCCAGCATTTT. Translating it yields CASSLRGLPSNQPQHF.